These T cell receptor beta chains were read from a single sample in a study of shared clonotypes between healthy human individuals. Profiled with immunoSEQ multiplex PCR; TCRdb holds only in-frame clones, not every one. The sample has a few million clones, over 85% seen once. The sample was naive CD4+ T cells from PBMCs. Receptor source: a man aged 18-30 years in good health. Some clones in this sample may be carry-over from other donors' samples. Both conserved end residues are part of each CDR3. Each record gives: V gene, D gene, J gene, clone size, CDR3 protein, CDR3 DNA. D genes are given only for firm matches. The listing skips clone size in some rows; elsewhere it reads once, few, many or a size class.

v_gene: TRBV5-1
d_gene: TRBD1
j_gene: TRBJ2-7
abundance: .
CDR3aa: CASSTSGGSEQYF
CDR3nt: TGCGCCAGCTCGACATCAGGGGGCTCCGAGCAGTACTTC

v_gene: TRBV28
d_gene: TRBD2
j_gene: TRBJ2-3
abundance: .
CDR3aa: CASSRTSAGADTQYF
CDR3nt: TGTGCCAGCAGTCGAACTAGCGCTGGGGCAGATACGCAGTATTTT

v_gene: TRBV27
d_gene: TRBD2
j_gene: TRBJ2-1
abundance: .
CDR3aa: CASSFLVGTAGGPRSEQFF
CDR3nt: TGTGCCAGCAGTTTTCTGGTCGGAACGGCGGGAGGGCCTCGTAGTGAGCAGTTCTTC

v_gene: TRBV7-9
d_gene: .
j_gene: TRBJ1-6
abundance: .
CDR3aa: CASSVTGGNSPLHF
CDR3nt: TGTGCCAGCAGCGTGACGGGGGGAAATTCACCCCTCCACTTT

v_gene: TRBV5-4
d_gene: TRBD1
j_gene: TRBJ2-5
abundance: .
CDR3aa: CASSPPGQGLSETQYF
CDR3nt: TGTGCCAGCAGCCCACCGGGACAGGGGTTGTCGGAGACCCAGTACTTC

v_gene: TRBV12-5
d_gene: .
j_gene: TRBJ1-2
abundance: .
CDR3aa: CASGGTANYGYTF
CDR3nt: TGTGCTAGTGGTGGGACGGCTAACTATGGCTACACCTTC

v_gene: TRBV5-1
d_gene: .
j_gene: TRBJ1-1
abundance: few
CDR3aa: CASSLESTENTEAFF
CDR3nt: TGCGCCAGCAGCTTGGAGTCAACGGAAAACACTGAAGCTTTCTTT

v_gene: TRBV28
d_gene: TRBD2
j_gene: TRBJ2-4
abundance: .
CDR3aa: CASIGGRFKNIQYF
CDR3nt: TGTGCCAGCATCGGGGGGAGGTTCAAAAACATTCAGTACTTC

v_gene: TRBV6-1
d_gene: TRBD2
j_gene: TRBJ2-1
abundance: .
CDR3aa: CASRFKRTSGEQFF
CDR3nt: TGTGCCAGCAGATTTAAACGGACTAGCGGTGAGCAGTTCTTC

v_gene: TRBV7-2
d_gene: .
j_gene: TRBJ1-5
abundance: .
CDR3aa: CASSPAGTLRQPQHF
CDR3nt: TGTGCCAGCAGCCCGGCCGGGACCTTACGCCAGCCCCAGCATTTT

v_gene: TRBV2
d_gene: .
j_gene: TRBJ2-1
abundance: few
CDR3aa: CARARGRYNEQFF
CDR3nt: TGTGCCCGAGCCCGGGGGAGGTACAATGAGCAGTTCTTC

v_gene: TRBV5-8
d_gene: TRBD2
j_gene: TRBJ2-3
abundance: once
CDR3aa: CASSAPGLAGDFTDTQYF
CDR3nt: TGTGCCAGCAGCGCACCGGGACTAGCGGGAGACTTTACAGATACGCAGTATTTT

v_gene: TRBV28
d_gene: .
j_gene: TRBJ1-1
abundance: once
CDR3aa: CASSSPQFAEAFF
CDR3nt: TGTGCCAGCAGTTCACCACAGTTTGCTGAAGCTTTCTTT

v_gene: TRBV7-9
d_gene: .
j_gene: TRBJ2-7
abundance: once
CDR3aa: CASSHGHYEQYF
CDR3nt: TGTGCCAGCAGCCACGGTCACTACGAGCAGTACTTC

v_gene: TRBV6-4
d_gene: TRBD2
j_gene: TRBJ2-1
abundance: .
CDR3aa: CASSLSGWYNEQFF
CDR3nt: TGTGCCAGCAGCCTTAGCGGGTGGTACAATGAGCAGTTCTTC

v_gene: TRBV28
d_gene: .
j_gene: TRBJ2-7
abundance: .
CDR3aa: CASSKYSYEQYF
CDR3nt: TGTGCCAGCAGCAAATATTCCTACGAGCAGTACTTC

v_gene: TRBV29-1
d_gene: TRBD1
j_gene: TRBJ2-7
abundance: .
CDR3aa: CSVEPGQGSYEQYF
CDR3nt: TGCAGCGTTGAACCGGGACAGGGCTCCTACGAGCAGTACTTC

v_gene: TRBV27
d_gene: .
j_gene: TRBJ2-7
abundance: .
CDR3aa: CASSLVDSGYEQYF
CDR3nt: TGTGCCAGCAGTCTTGTAGATAGCGGCTACGAGCAGTACTTC

v_gene: TRBV5-4
d_gene: TRBD2
j_gene: TRBJ2-7
abundance: .
CDR3aa: CASSYPGTSFYEQYF
CDR3nt: TGTGCCAGCAGCTACCCCGGGACTAGCTTCTACGAGCAGTACTTC

v_gene: TRBV27
d_gene: .
j_gene: TRBJ1-5
abundance: .
CDR3aa: CASSLNGGFNQPQHF
CDR3nt: TGTGCCAGCAGTTTGAATGGGGGCTTTAATCAGCCCCAGCATTTT

v_gene: TRBV7-2
d_gene: .
j_gene: TRBJ2-3
abundance: .
CDR3aa: CASSLFAATDTQYF
CDR3nt: TGTGCCAGCAGCCTCTTCGCGGCCACAGATACGCAGTATTTT

v_gene: TRBV27
d_gene: .
j_gene: TRBJ2-7
abundance: .
CDR3aa: CASSWAGKVTSYEQYF
CDR3nt: TGTGCCAGCAGTTGGGCGGGCAAGGTAACATCCTACGAGCAGTACTTC

v_gene: TRBV5-1
d_gene: TRBD2
j_gene: TRBJ2-3
abundance: once
CDR3aa: CASSLHSTSGRTDTQYF
CDR3nt: TGCGCCAGCAGCTTACACTCGACTAGCGGGAGAACAGATACGCAGTATTTT

v_gene: TRBV7-8
d_gene: .
j_gene: TRBJ2-5
abundance: .
CDR3aa: CASSLAGRRETQYF
CDR3nt: TGTGCCAGCAGCTTAGCCGGCAGGCGGGAGACCCAGTACTTC

v_gene: TRBV4-1
d_gene: .
j_gene: TRBJ2-1
abundance: .
CDR3aa: CASSQGSQRTYNEQFF
CDR3nt: TGCGCCAGCAGCCAAGGCTCGCAGCGGACCTACAATGAGCAGTTCTTC

v_gene: TRBV18
d_gene: TRBD1
j_gene: TRBJ2-1
abundance: .
CDR3aa: CASSPQGDTYNEQFF
CDR3nt: TGTGCCAGCTCACCGCAGGGGGACACCTACAATGAGCAGTTCTTC

v_gene: TRBV27
d_gene: TRBD1
j_gene: TRBJ1-2
abundance: .
CDR3aa: CASGKLDRGRGYTF
CDR3nt: TGTGCCAGCGGGAAGCTCGACAGGGGCCGTGGCTACACCTTC

v_gene: TRBV5-1
d_gene: TRBD1
j_gene: TRBJ2-5
abundance: .
CDR3aa: CASSWDSRETQYF
CDR3nt: TGCGCCAGCAGCTGGGACAGTCGAGAGACCCAGTACTTC

v_gene: TRBV2
d_gene: .
j_gene: TRBJ2-2
abundance: .
CDR3aa: CASSWTGGTGELFF
CDR3nt: TGTGCCAGCAGTTGGACAGGAGGGACCGGGGAGCTGTTTTTT

v_gene: TRBV6-4
d_gene: .
j_gene: TRBJ2-1
abundance: .
CDR3aa: CASSDQVGAGNEQFF
CDR3nt: TGTGCCAGCAGTGACCAAGTAGGGGCCGGCAATGAGCAGTTCTTC

v_gene: TRBV2
d_gene: TRBD2
j_gene: TRBJ2-7
abundance: .
CDR3aa: CASTFLGTSSYEQYF
CDR3nt: TGTGCCAGCACTTTCCTCGGGACTAGTTCCTACGAGCAGTACTTC

v_gene: TRBV6-5
d_gene: .
j_gene: TRBJ1-1
abundance: .
CDR3aa: CASSRGRGGTEAFF
CDR3nt: TGTGCCAGCAGTAGGGGCCGGGGGGGCACTGAAGCTTTCTTT

v_gene: TRBV30
d_gene: TRBD2
j_gene: TRBJ2-5
abundance: .
CDR3aa: CALAGVVRETQYF
CDR3nt: TGTGCACTAGCGGGAGTGGTAAGAGAGACCCAGTACTTC

v_gene: TRBV19
d_gene: TRBD1
j_gene: TRBJ2-1
abundance: .
CDR3aa: CASTSGQASYNEQFF
CDR3nt: TGTGCCAGTACCTCGGGACAGGCGTCCTACAATGAGCAGTTCTTC

v_gene: TRBV14
d_gene: .
j_gene: TRBJ2-7
abundance: .
CDR3aa: CASSQVGAGRYEQYF
CDR3nt: TGTGCCAGCAGCCAAGTGGGGGCCGGGAGGTACGAGCAGTACTTC

v_gene: TRBV27
d_gene: TRBD2
j_gene: TRBJ2-3
abundance: .
CDR3aa: CASTTGLERSHTQYF
CDR3nt: TGTGCCAGCACGACCGGACTAGAAAGAAGCCATACGCAGTATTTT

v_gene: TRBV18
d_gene: .
j_gene: TRBJ2-7
abundance: .
CDR3aa: CASSPLRDSGKQYF
CDR3nt: TGTGCCAGCTCACCATTAAGGGACAGCGGGAAGCAGTACTTC

v_gene: TRBV30
d_gene: .
j_gene: TRBJ1-1
abundance: few
CDR3aa: CAWTPGAGTEAFF
CDR3nt: TGTGCCTGGACACCTGGAGCGGGGACTGAAGCTTTCTTT

v_gene: TRBV6-6
d_gene: .
j_gene: TRBJ2-7
abundance: .
CDR3aa: CASSYSQGSEQYF
CDR3nt: TGTGCCAGCAGTTACTCTCAGGGAAGCGAGCAGTACTTC

v_gene: TRBV6-6
d_gene: .
j_gene: TRBJ2-7
abundance: .
CDR3aa: CASSPRGQSSYEQYF
CDR3nt: TGTGCCAGCAGCCCACGCGGACAGAGCTCCTACGAGCAGTACTTC

v_gene: TRBV29-1
d_gene: .
j_gene: TRBJ1-5
abundance: .
CDR3aa: CSAPVGNQPQHF
CDR3nt: TGCAGCGCTCCGGTGGGCAATCAGCCCCAGCATTTT

v_gene: TRBV9
d_gene: .
j_gene: TRBJ2-1
abundance: .
CDR3aa: CASSATTPGKYNEQFF
CDR3nt: TGTGCCAGCAGCGCGACTACCCCGGGGAAGTACAATGAGCAGTTCTTC

v_gene: TRBV5-1
d_gene: .
j_gene: TRBJ1-4
abundance: .
CDR3aa: CASSVGGARTNEKLFF
CDR3nt: TGCGCCAGCAGCGTCGGAGGAGCACGCACTAATGAAAAACTGTTTTTT

v_gene: TRBV6-4
d_gene: TRBD1
j_gene: TRBJ2-2
abundance: .
CDR3aa: CASSDFHRGRNTGELFF
CDR3nt: TGTGCCAGCAGTGACTTCCACAGGGGTAGGAACACCGGGGAGCTGTTTTTT

v_gene: TRBV18
d_gene: TRBD2
j_gene: TRBJ2-3
abundance: .
CDR3aa: CASSTRTSSPDTQYF
CDR3nt: TGTGCCAGCTCAACCCGGACTAGCTCCCCAGATACGCAGTATTTT

v_gene: TRBV7-3
d_gene: .
j_gene: TRBJ1-1
abundance: few
CDR3aa: CASSFTRNTEAFF
CDR3nt: TGTGCCAGCAGCTTCACCAGGAACACTGAAGCTTTCTTT

v_gene: TRBV2
d_gene: TRBD1
j_gene: TRBJ1-5
abundance: .
CDR3aa: CASSKGQGRLGPQHF
CDR3nt: TGTGCCAGCAGTAAAGGACAGGGGAGGCTTGGGCCCCAGCATTTT

v_gene: TRBV7-9
d_gene: TRBD1
j_gene: TRBJ2-1
abundance: .
CDR3aa: CASSSVAGRGRLNEQFF
CDR3nt: TGTGCCAGCAGCTCAGTAGCAGGCAGGGGGCGCCTCAATGAGCAGTTCTTC

v_gene: TRBV4-3
d_gene: .
j_gene: TRBJ2-5
abundance: once
CDR3aa: CASSQDPHQGTQYF
CDR3nt: TGCGCCAGCAGCCAAGATCCCCACCAGGGGACCCAGTACTTC

v_gene: TRBV7-2
d_gene: TRBD1
j_gene: TRBJ1-3
abundance: .
CDR3aa: CASSSDRSSGNTIYF
CDR3nt: TGTGCCAGCAGCTCGGACAGGTCATCCGGAAACACCATATATTTT

v_gene: TRBV30
d_gene: TRBD1
j_gene: TRBJ1-5
abundance: .
CDR3aa: CAWSTSRGLNNQPQHF
CDR3nt: TGTGCCTGGAGTACCTCCAGGGGGCTAAACAATCAGCCCCAGCATTTT

v_gene: TRBV5-1
d_gene: .
j_gene: TRBJ1-1
abundance: .
CDR3aa: CASSLDGRTTEAFF
CDR3nt: TGCGCCAGCAGCTTAGACGGGAGAACAACTGAAGCTTTCTTT

v_gene: TRBV28
d_gene: .
j_gene: TRBJ2-1
abundance: .
CDR3aa: CASHSGGGSSSYNEQFF
CDR3nt: TGTGCCAGCCACAGCGGCGGAGGAAGCAGCTCCTACAATGAGCAGTTCTTC

v_gene: TRBV7-8
d_gene: .
j_gene: TRBJ2-7
abundance: .
CDR3aa: CASSLGTGRAYEQYF
CDR3nt: TGTGCCAGCAGCTTAGGGACAGGGAGGGCCTACGAGCAGTACTTC

v_gene: TRBV28
d_gene: TRBD1
j_gene: TRBJ1-1
abundance: .
CDR3aa: CASSTLRQGSTEAFF
CDR3nt: TGTGCCAGCAGTACTCTTCGACAGGGGAGTACTGAAGCTTTCTTT

v_gene: TRBV5-4
d_gene: .
j_gene: TRBJ1-4
abundance: .
CDR3aa: CASSPRQDNEKLFF
CDR3nt: TGTGCCAGCAGCCCTAGACAGGACAATGAAAAACTGTTTTTT

v_gene: TRBV28
d_gene: .
j_gene: TRBJ2-1
abundance: once
CDR3aa: CASREYTEQFF
CDR3nt: TGTGCCAGCAGAGAGTACACTGAGCAGTTCTTC

v_gene: TRBV28
d_gene: TRBD1
j_gene: TRBJ1-6
abundance: .
CDR3aa: CASSWGTVSPLHF
CDR3nt: TGTGCCAGCAGTTGGGGGACAGTCTCACCCCTCCACTTT

v_gene: TRBV28
d_gene: .
j_gene: TRBJ1-2
abundance: .
CDR3aa: CASSPRGWVNYGYTF
CDR3nt: TGTGCCAGCAGTCCGCGGGGGTGGGTTAACTATGGCTACACCTTC

v_gene: TRBV5-5
d_gene: .
j_gene: TRBJ2-7
abundance: once
CDR3aa: CASSGDRLYEQYF
CDR3nt: TGTGCCAGCAGTGGAGACAGGCTATACGAGCAGTACTTC